This T cell receptor (beta chain) was retrieved from a study of high-grade serous ovarian cancer treatment subgroups. The tumor samples were collected prior to definitive surgery or chemotherapy. This table comes from immunoSEQ multiplex PCR, and its TCRdb copy is limited to in-frame clones, with some not included. Of approximately 1,100 clones in the sample, approximately 75% were seen once. CDR1 MDHEN and CDR2 SYDVKM come from the germline V gene. V was pared by 6 bases and J by 1 base, with 15 bases between. The CDR3 sequence is 15 residues long. This clone was detected once. The receptor was isolated from a human donor with high-grade serous ovarian cancer. J is TRBJ1-1 and V is TRBV28; D is uncertain. The sequencing input was tumor tissue. The CDR3 DNA is TGTGCCAGCAGCCCCCCGGGAGTTCCGAACACTGAAGCTTTCTTT. Its translation: CASSPPGVPNTEAFF.